Following are 5 T cell receptor beta chains from one sample sequenced in a study of T cells in Graves' hyperthyroidism and ophthalmopathy. What was amplified from RNA transcripts were TCR beta CDR3 regions. In the first-round RT-PCR of the TCR CDR3, the HTBI primer set was used. One entry per CDR3 protein, called by TCRdb with MiXCR from the multiplex PCR reads. The table records hundreds of thousands of distinct CDR3 sequences, over 12% of them present only once. Sequencing was done on a sample of blood. All receptors come from a woman in her thirties or forties with Graves' ophthalmopathy.

The CDR3 loop is CASSQESGGFTEAFF. In DNA form, the CDR3 reads TGCGCCAGCAGCCAAGAATCGGGGGGTTTCACTGAAGCTTTCTTT. The chain is built from TRBV4-1 and TRBJ1-1; weak D call: TRBD1 (5 bases). The CDR3 contains 15 residues. Germline V gene data show CDR1 as MGHRA and CDR2 as YSYEKL. V lost 0 bases to trimming and J lost 4 bases, with 12 bases between them.

This clonotype was seen ten or more times. This chain links TRBV2 with TRBJ2-2, with D perhaps matching TRBD2 (5 bases). Germline V gene data show CDR1 as SNHLY and CDR2 as FYNNEI. This CDR3 region has 17 residues. The V gene lost 6 bases and the J gene lost 0 bases, with 17 bases spanning the gap. CDR3 in DNA: TGTGCCAGCAGCGACCTGGCTGGACTCGCGAACACCGGGGAGCTGTTTTTT. Protein: CASSDLAGLANTGELFF.

Remarks on this clonotype: One junction end does not reproduce the germline sequence, and a read error may be involved. The chain is built from TRBV20-1 and TRBJ2-7; a weak D match, TRBD1 (7 bases). The germline gives CDR1 DFQATT, CDR2 SNEGSKA (reference sequence). This CDR3 spans 13 amino acids. This CDR3 is CNAPTGRNNEQYF. In DNA, the CDR3 is TGCAATGCTCCGACAGGGAGGAACAACGAGCAGTACTTC.

This clonotype was counted many times. The V gene is TRBV28, the J gene TRBJ1-2, with D possibly being TRBD1 (5 bases). Per the germline V gene, CDR1 is MDHEN and CDR2 is SYDVKM. V was trimmed by 5 bases and J by 3 bases, leaving 16 bases between them. The CDR3 runs 15 residues. The CDR3 DNA reads TGTGCCAGCAGTCTACCGGGGGGACTCTACTATGGCTACACCTTC. As protein: CASSLPGGLYYGYTF.

This chain connects TRBV12-3 or TRBV12-4 to TRBJ1-5; TRBD1 is a possible D gene (6 bases). There are 13 residues in the CDR3. The ends were cut back, 10 bases at V and 7 bases at J, with 17 bases in the middle. This CDR3 reads CAIRGGPGQPQHF. The DNA for the CDR3 is TGTGCCATACGAGGGGGGCCGGGCCAGCCCCAGCATTTT.